The clone carrying this TCR beta chain was observed many times. Germline V gives CDR1 DFQATT, CDR2 SNEGSKA (reference sequence). This CDR3 is built from 15 residues. Trimming stripped 3 bases from V and 1 base from J, with 16 bases between. A TCRbeta library incorporating unique molecular identifiers was prepared. TCRdb re-called the PCR reads through MiXCR, storing one row per CDR3 protein. Among 450,000 to 500,000 distinct CDR3 sequences, under 15% were seen once, and the ten largest hold approximately 5.4%. The sample originates from a study of T-cell reconstitution after alpha-beta-depleted transplantation in children.

The chain recombines TRBV20-1 with TRBJ2-7, with D hard to call. Sequenced material: PBMCs from the stem cell graft donor, taken from the stem cell graft. This receptor was identified in a human donor who donated a stem cell graft to a child with combined immunodeficiency. The CDR3 loop is CSARSRSRESYEQYF. The CDR3 DNA is TGCAGTGCTAGGAGTAGGTCAAGGGAATCCTACGAGCAGTACTTC.